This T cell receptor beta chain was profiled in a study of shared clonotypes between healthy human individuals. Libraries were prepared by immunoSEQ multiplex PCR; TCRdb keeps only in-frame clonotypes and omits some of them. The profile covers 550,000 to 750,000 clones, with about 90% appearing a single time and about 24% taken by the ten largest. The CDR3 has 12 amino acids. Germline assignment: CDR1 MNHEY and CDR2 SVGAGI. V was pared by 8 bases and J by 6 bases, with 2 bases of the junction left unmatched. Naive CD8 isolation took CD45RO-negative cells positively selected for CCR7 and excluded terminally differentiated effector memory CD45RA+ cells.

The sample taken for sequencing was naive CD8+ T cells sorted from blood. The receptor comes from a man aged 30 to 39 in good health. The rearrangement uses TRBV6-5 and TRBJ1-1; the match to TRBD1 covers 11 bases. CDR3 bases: TGTGCCAGCGGACAGGGGGCCGCTGAAGCTTTCTTT. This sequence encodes CASGQGAAEAFF.